This is a list of T cell receptor beta chains from one sample in a study of blood T cell repertoires in COVID-19. Method: immunoSEQ multiplex PCR; TCRdb's copy keeps in-frame clones and lacks some. The sample lists fewer than 350,000 clones; 90% were seen once. Input material: PBMCs or T cells enriched from blood (not recorded which). The source of these receptors is a woman between 18 and 29 years old with acute COVID-19. Each CDR3 is given with its conserved first and last residue. D genes are given only for firm matches. Rows give clone size only sometimes, using once, few, many, or a class for an expanded clone.

J,V,size,D,DNA,CDR3
TRBJ1-1,TRBV11-2,NA,NA,TGTGCCAGCAGCTTAGTGGGAGAGACTGAAGCTTTCTTT,CASSLVGETEAFF
TRBJ2-1,TRBV5-1,NA,TRBD2,TGCGCCAGCAGCACGGAACTAGCGGGCCAGTACAATGAGCAGTTCTTC,CASSTELAGQYNEQFF
TRBJ2-6,TRBV9,NA,NA,TGTGCCAGCAGCGTCCTGTCTGGGGCCAACGTCCTGACTTTC,CASSVLSGANVLTF
TRBJ2-1,TRBV4-1,NA,TRBD2,TGCGCCAGCAGCCAGCCCAGTTTACTAGCGGGAGGCCAAAGCTCCTACAATGAGCAGTTCTTC,CASSQPSLLAGGQSSYNEQFF
TRBJ1-4,TRBV5-5,NA,NA,TGTGCCAGCAGTTCCTCCCGACGGGGAATTTTCAATGAAAAACTGTTTTTT,CASSSSRRGIFNEKLFF
TRBJ1-2,TRBV27,NA,TRBD1,TGTGCCAGCAGTTTACGCGGGACAGGGTATGGCTACACCTTC,CASSLRGTGYGYTF
TRBJ2-7,TRBV29-1,once,NA,TGCAGCGCTGGGGGGTTCCTCTCCTACGAGCAGTACTTC,CSAGGFLSYEQYF
TRBJ1-2,TRBV7-2,NA,NA,TGTGCCAGCAGCTTAGGCGGGCAGGGGCAGGACTATGGCTACACCTTC,CASSLGGQGQDYGYTF
TRBJ2-7,TRBV28,NA,TRBD2,TGTGCCAGCAGTTTCGGAGCGGGAGGGACCTACGAGCAGTACTTC,CASSFGAGGTYEQYF
TRBJ1-1,TRBV10-1,NA,NA,TGCGCCAGCAGAGCGGACCCGAACACTGAAGCTTTCTTT,CASRADPNTEAFF